The rows below give T cell receptor beta chains drawn from one sample of a study of CD8 T cell repertoires and HIV-1 epitope variants. Generated by immunoSEQ multiplex PCR, the TCRdb table keeps only in-frame clones and is missing some. Among some 87,000 clones listed, 74% were seen once. The specimen was uncultured baseline CD8+ T cells from peripheral blood mononuclear cells (PBMCs). The receptors stem from a male donor with HIV. CDR3s leave out the opening cysteine and the closing phenylalanine or tryptophan.

v_call cdr3_aa
TRBV7-9 ASRWTSGAYNEQF
TRBV5-1 ASSLTSGQPRIGSGYT
TRBV29-1 SVVEGEETQY
TRBV28 ASRPVGNQPQH
TRBV6-1 ASMDWGEQY
TRBV4-1 ASSQRSTDTQY
TRBV9 ASSVGRTGGNSPLH
TRBV29-1 SVGRGGEAYEQY
TRBV5-4 ASSFEVNTEAF
TRBV27 ASSVGQGYTEAF
TRBV11-2 ASSRYGTGDEKLF
TRBV5-1 ASSLTGGGYT
TRBV6-6 ASSPARLAGEYEQF
TRBV25-1 ASSGYRDTEAF
TRBV19 ASSIPGDNQPQH
TRBV10-3 AISEEEGTSGGKTDTQY
TRBV25-1 ASARGGNTEAF
TRBV6-6 ATHRGPTDTQY
TRBV7-9 ASSLVLAGLDYEQY
TRBV7-2 ASSTRGTDTQY
TRBV6-5 ASSLTGQSYGYT
TRBV19 ASSWGGDQPQH
TRBV5-1 ASSLEVGPSQPQH
TRBV29-1 SVLAGGADTQY
TRBV15 ATSRDRGVVGRTQY
TRBV6-1 ASSVTGADTQY
TRBV28 ASSFRGYTEAF
TRBV19 ASSARTDNNSPLH
TRBV21-1 ASSKPSGPRRETQY
TRBV9 ASSPSGTPKDEQY